The next 26 T cell receptor beta chains were all read from a single sample in a study of shared clonotypes between healthy human individuals. Generated by immunoSEQ multiplex PCR, the TCRdb table keeps only in-frame clones and is missing some. The sample shows some 1.1 million clones, approximately 77% of them seen only once. Material: memory CD4+ T cells from PBMCs. Regarding subset: CD45RA-negative fraction. Source of these receptors: a man between 18 and 29 years old in good health. Some clones in this sample may be carry-over from other donors' samples.

The J gene is TRBJ1-2, the V gene TRBV28, with D hard to call. CDR3 size: 13 residues. Looked up from germline, CDR1 is MDHEN and CDR2 is SYDVKM. Trimming left V 6 bases short and J 4 bases short, with 12 bases between. The CDR3 protein is CASRLSWGYGYTF. The DNA for the CDR3 is TGTGCCAGCAGGCTAAGTTGGGGCTATGGCTACACCTTC.

This clone has just a few counts. J is TRBJ2-1 and V is TRBV7-9; TRBD2 might be the D (5 bases). This CDR3 spans 14 amino acids. CDR1 SEHNR and CDR2 FQNEAQ come from the germline V gene (reference sequence). V lost 2 bases and J 8 bases, leaving 13 bases between the germline ends. This chain's CDR3 is CASSLSGSSDEQFF. The CDR3 coding sequence is TGTGCCAGCAGCTTATCGGGGAGCTCGGATGAGCAGTTCTTC.

V and J are TRBV5-1 and TRBJ1-1, with no clear D. V lost 4 bases to trimming and J lost 0 bases, with 13 bases between them. CDR3 length: 15 residues. CDR1 and CDR2 from the germline V gene are SGHRS and YFSETQ. The CDR3 loop reads CASSVPGSLNTEAFF. CDR3 coding DNA: TGCGCCAGCAGCGTCCCCGGGTCCTTGAACACTGAAGCTTTCTTT. The full variable domain, its missing parts supplied by reference TRBV5-1 and TRBJ1-1, is KAGVTQTPRYLIKTRGQQVTLSCSPISGHRSVSWYQQTPGQGLQFLFEYFSETQRNKGNFPGRFSGRQFSNSRSEMNVSTLELGDSALYLCASSVPGSLNTEAFFGQGTRLTVV.

This clone was found a few times. The genes are TRBV11-2 and TRBJ2-7, with D perhaps matching TRBD1 or TRBD2 (7 bases each). The V gene lost 5 bases and the J gene lost 1 base, with 21 bases spanning the gap. The germline CDR1 and CDR2 sequences are SGHAT and FQNNGV. The CDR3 length is 17 residues. In DNA, the CDR3 is TGTGCCAGCAGCCCCCAGGGGGGGCTCTTTTTTTCCTACGAGCAGTACTTC. Translation gives CASSPQGGLFFSYEQYF.

The V call is TRBV7-2, the J call TRBJ1-5, with D perhaps TRBD1 (6 bases). This CDR3 spans 15 amino acids. V lost 5 bases and J 0 bases, leaving 11 bases between the germline ends. The V gene's germline CDR1 is SGHTA and CDR2 FQGNSA. CDR3 in amino acids: CASSRDTDSNQPQHF. The CDR3 DNA is TGTGCCAGCAGCCGGGACACCGATAGCAATCAGCCCCAGCATTTT.

V is TRBV30 and J is TRBJ2-3; unclear D gene. The CDR3 has 12 residues. With 0 bases removed from V and 7 bases from J, the gap between germline ends came to 8 bases. Germline-derived CDR1 and CDR2 are GTSNPN and SVGIG (reference sequence). The CDR3 region has the DNA TGTGCCTGGAGTGTACGTGGGCATACGCAGTATTTT. Translated: CAWSVRGHTQYF.

The chain joins TRBV27 to TRBJ2-1; D not resolved. This CDR3 has 16 residues. Trimming left V 5 bases short and J 3 bases short, with 17 bases between. The germline V gene encodes CDR1 MNHEY and CDR2 SMNVEV (reference sequence). Written as DNA, the CDR3 is TGTGCCAGCAGTCCGCTCGGCGGACCCCTCTACAATGAGCAGTTCTTC. As protein: CASSPLGGPLYNEQFF.

In this sample, this clone turned up many times. V is TRBV19 and J is TRBJ2-7; 13 nucleotides agree with TRBD2. V gave up 5 bases and J gave up 3 bases; unmatched junction bases: 10. Per the germline V gene, CDR1 is LNHDA and CDR2 is SQIVND (reference sequence). The CDR3 runs 17 residues. CDR3 DNA: TGTGCCAGTAGTCCTCGGACTAGCGGGAGCTTAATCTACGAGCAGTACTTC. The encoded protein is CASSPRTSGSLIYEQYF.

This chain joins TRBV29-1 and TRBJ2-5; 9 bases agree with TRBD1. The J call is uncertain, as TRBJ2-7 better fits the DNA end. Germline CDR1 and CDR2: SQVTM and ANQGSEA. The CDR3 spans 15 residues. The CDR3 coding sequence is TGCAGCGTTGAAGATAGGAGGACAGGGGTCTACGAGCAGTACTTC. It specifies CSVEDRRTGVYEQYF.

The chain joins TRBV11-2 to TRBJ1-1; D is unclear. V dropped 6 bases and J dropped 1 base, with 9 bases sitting between them. The CDR3 sequence is 13 residues long. CDR1 is SGHAT, CDR2 FQNNGV, per germline. This chain's CDR3 is CASRRRSNTEAFF. The CDR3 DNA is TGTGCCAGCAGACGACGGTCGAACACTGAAGCTTTCTTT.

This clone was recorded a few times. Being one base from a much bigger clone, this may be a read error. The same CDR3 is also encoded by other DNA sequences in this sample. The chain's CDR3 is CSAEGERRYTF. The CDR3 nucleotides read TGCAGTGCTGAAGGGGAGCGACGTTACACCTTC. The rearrangement joins TRBV20-1 to TRBJ1-2; D possibly corresponds to TRBD1 (5 bases). Trimming removed 5 bases at V and 11 bases at J, with 15 bases between. This CDR3 region has 11 residues. Germline CDR1 reads DFQATT; CDR2 reads SNEGSKA (reference sequence).

This chain connects TRBV28 to TRBJ2-7; 8 bases align to TRBD1. The J segment lost 2 bases and the V segment lost 6 bases, leaving 12 bases of the junction unmatched. The CDR3 sequence is 16 residues long. Germline CDR1 and CDR2: MDHEN and SYDVKM. In nucleotides, the CDR3 is TGTGCCAGCAGAGCCGGGACAGGAGCTACCCCCTACGAGCAGTACTTC. Protein product: CASRAGTGATPYEQYF.

Regarding this clone: Other nucleotide sequences in the sample specify the same CDR3. This chain connects TRBV20-1 to TRBJ2-7, with no clear D. This CDR3 comprises 11 residues. Germline CDR1 DFQATT, CDR2 SNEGSKA (reference sequence). The V gene lost 3 bases and the J gene lost 7 bases, with 10 bases spanning the gap. The CDR3 DNA follows: TGCAGTGCTAGCCGTCTAGGGGAGCAGTACTTC. This codes for CSASRLGEQYF.

V usage is TRBV27 and J usage is TRBJ1-2; 8 bases are a match to TRBD1. With V trimmed by 5 bases and J by 0 bases, 17 bases remained unmatched. This CDR3 has 19 amino acids. Per the germline V gene, CDR1 is MNHEY and CDR2 is SMNVEV (reference sequence). CDR3 nucleotides: TGTGCCAGCAGTCCGAGACAGGGGCGGATGAGGGGAACTAACTATGGCTACACCTTC. Translating it yields CASSPRQGRMRGTNYGYTF.

This clone came up once. The rearrangement joins TRBV5-1 to TRBJ2-6; possible D gene TRBD2, 6 bases. This CDR3 comprises 15 residues. V was trimmed by 3 bases and J by 1 base, leaving 8 bases between them. Germline V lookup: CDR1 SGHRS, CDR2 YFSETQ. The CDR3 DNA reads as TGCGCCAGCAGCTCCGGGGGTTCTGGGGCCAACGTCCTGACTTTC. It encodes CASSSGGSGANVLTF. Combining the CDR3 with reference TRBV5-1 and TRBJ2-6 gives the whole variable domain KAGVTQTPRYLIKTRGQQVTLSCSPISGHRSVSWYQQTPGQGLQFLFEYFSETQRNKGNFPGRFSGRQFSNSRSEMNVSTLELGDSALYLCASSSGGSGANVLTFGAGSRLTVL.

This chain uses TRBV7-2 with TRBJ2-3; TRBD2 matches at 8 bases. Germline V lookup: CDR1 SGHTA, CDR2 FQGNSA. The CDR3 runs to 14 residues. V shed 8 bases and J 1 base; nucleotides not matched to a gene: 5. CDR3 loop: CASVLLAGTDTQYF. CDR3 coding DNA: TGTGCCAGCGTTTTACTAGCGGGCACAGATACGCAGTATTTT.

The chain couples TRBV4-1 to TRBJ1-2, with a weak D call TRBD1 (5 bases). The CDR3 has 14 residues. Germline V gene sequence: CDR1 MGHRA, CDR2 YSYEKL. Deletions cut 3 bases from V and 1 base from J, with 9 bases between. Written as DNA, the CDR3 is TGCGCCAGCAGCCACCTGGGGGTTAACTATGGCTACACCTTC. This gives the protein CASSHLGVNYGYTF.

In nucleotides, the CDR3 is TGTGCCAGCAGCAGCAACTCTGGGGCCAACGTCCTGACTTTC. Translating it yields CASSSNSGANVLTF. The chain recombines TRBV11-2 with TRBJ2-6, with no clear D. Deletions cut 5 bases from V and 0 bases from J, with 5 bases between. CDR3 length equals 14 residues. Germline loops: CDR1 SGHAT, CDR2 FQNNGV.

The chain couples TRBV9 to TRBJ2-5, with a tentative D call TRBD2 (5 bases). Trimming took 0 bases from V and 4 from J, leaving 16 bases between them. CDR1 and CDR2 from the germline V gene are SGDLS and YYNGEE. The CDR3 spans 16 residues. CDR3 in amino acids: CASSVGTASAGETQYF. CDR3 bases: TGTGCCAGCAGCGTAGGGACCGCTAGTGCGGGAGAGACCCAGTACTTC. Filled out from reference TRBV9 and TRBJ2-5, the complete variable domain reads DSGVTQTPKHLITATGQRVTLRCSPRSGDLSVYWYQQSLDQGLQFLIQYYNGEERAKGNILERFSAQQFPDLHSELNLSSLELGDSALYFCASSVGTASAGETQYFGPGTRLLVL.

CDR3 DNA sequence: TGTGCCAGCAGTGAGACAGGGTGGGGACAAGAGACCCAGTACTTC. It is translated as CASSETGWGQETQYF. The chain combines TRBV25-1 with TRBJ2-5, with TRBD1 matching 7 bases. Germline loops: CDR1 MGHDK, CDR2 SYGVNS. The CDR3 contains 15 residues. V was clipped by 3 bases and J by 2 bases; unmatched bases: 6.

The chain couples TRBV5-4 to TRBJ2-2; 8 bases map to TRBD1. CDR3 length equals 17 residues. Germline-derived CDR1 and CDR2 are SGHNT and YYREEE (reference sequence). The ends lost 0 bases at V and 4 bases at J; junction bases unmatched: 8. In DNA, the CDR3 is TGTGCCAGCAGCTTGGGTGGGGCAGGGGGCATCACCGGGGAGCTGTTTTTT. It is translated as CASSLGGAGGITGELFF.

To note about this clone: One end of the junction does not line up with germline, which may come from a read error. The chain links TRBV19 to TRBJ1-4; no reliable D call. The germline V gene has CDR1 LNHDA and CDR2 SQIVND (reference sequence). The CDR3 has 23 residues. This CDR3 is CARSKGPHIPIPDRPATNEKLFF. DNA for the CDR3: TGTGCCAGAAGTAAGGGCCCCCACATTCCTATTCCAGACCGTCCCGCAACTAATGAAAAACTGTTTTTT.

This chain connects TRBV5-4 to TRBJ2-2; 7 nucleotides match TRBD2. The germline CDR1 and CDR2 sequences are SGHNT and YYREEE (reference sequence). With V trimmed by 3 bases and J by 6 bases, 11 bases remained unmatched. The CDR3 has 16 amino acids. The CDR3 nucleotides read TGTGCCAGCAGCTCCATGGGGGGGTCGTTCCCCGGGGAGCTGTTTTTT. This translates into CASSSMGGSFPGELFF.

This clone came up a few times. V usage is TRBV6-1 and J usage is TRBJ1-1, with D unresolved. Germline lookup yields CDR1 MNHNS and CDR2 SASEGT. The V end lost 2 bases, the J end lost 8 bases, and 9 bases lay between the germline ends. There are 12 residues in the CDR3. CDR3 nucleotide sequence: TGTGCCAGCAGTGAATATCGGCAGGAAGCTTTCTTT. Protein: CASSEYRQEAFF.

J is TRBJ2-2 and V is TRBV7-2, with D hard to call. Germline CDR1 reads SGHTA; CDR2 reads FQGNSA. V was trimmed by 2 bases and J by 3 bases, leaving 16 bases between them. The CDR3 length is 17 residues. The CDR3 DNA reads TGTGCCAGCAGCTTATCGAGGAACACCGGCGACACCGGGGAGCTGTTTTTT. Protein: CASSLSRNTGDTGELFF.

J is TRBJ2-4 and V is TRBV5-1; D gene unclear. V lost 0 bases and J lost 6, with 13 bases in between. Germline-derived CDR1 and CDR2 are SGHRS and YFSETQ. This CDR3 is built from 15 residues. The CDR3 DNA sequence: TGCGCCAGCAGCTTGGTATCCCTCACCGGAAACATTCAGTACTTC. This sequence encodes CASSLVSLTGNIQYF. The variable domain in full, with the rest retrieved from reference TRBV5-1 and TRBJ2-4, is KAGVTQTPRYLIKTRGQQVTLSCSPISGHRSVSWYQQTPGQGLQFLFEYFSETQRNKGNFPGRFSGRQFSNSRSEMNVSTLELGDSALYLCASSLVSLTGNIQYFGAGTRLSVL.